These 5 T cell receptor beta chains came from one sample sequenced in a study of T cells in Graves' hyperthyroidism and ophthalmopathy. Authors of the study amplified TCR beta CDR3 regions from RNA transcripts. The TCR CDR3 first-round RT-PCR relied on the HTBI primer set. TCRdb recomputed calls from the multiplex PCR reads with MiXCR, one row per CDR3 protein. The data show some 510,000 distinct CDR3 sequences, with less than 25% seen just once and approximately 25% held by the top ten. The sample was blood. The origin of the receptors is a man younger than 35 with Graves' hyperthyroidism.

There are many counts of this clonotype. The chain combines TRBV5-1 with TRBJ1-5, with D possibly being TRBD1 (5 bases). CDR3 length: 14 amino acids. Germline CDR1 and CDR2: SGHRS and YFSETQ. The V end lost 9 bases, the J end lost 1 base, and 14 bases lay between the germline ends. The CDR3 is CATKRRGSNQPQHF. In nucleotides, the CDR3 is TGCGCCACCAAGCGAAGGGGAAGCAATCAGCCCCAGCATTTT.

In its sample, this clonotype was seen a few times. This chain uses TRBV6-1 with TRBJ2-2, with TRBD1 as a possible D gene (6 bases). In germline, CDR1 is MNHNS, CDR2 SASEGT. CDR3 length equals 16 residues. V lost 3 bases and J 4 bases, leaving 15 bases between the germline ends. The CDR3 DNA is TGTGCCAGCAGTGAGTTGTGGGACATAGCCACCGGGGAGCTGTTTTTT. Translating it yields CASSELWDIATGELFF.

This clonotype was detected ten times or more. CDR3 coding DNA: TGTGCCAGCCCGAACTCCGGGGGGAGAAGCACAGATACGCAGTATTTT. Translated: CASPNSGGRSTDTQYF. V gene TRBV6-4 combines with J gene TRBJ2-3; 7 bases align to TRBD2. V dropped 8 bases and J dropped 0; count of bases not matched to a gene: 11. CDR1 is MRHNA and CDR2 is SNTAGT in the germline V gene. The CDR3 runs to 16 residues.

The V and J genes are TRBV12-3 or TRBV12-4 and TRBJ2-7; D is possibly TRBD1 or TRBD2 (5 bases each). V lost 6 bases and J lost 0, with 18 bases in between. The CDR3 spans 16 residues. In DNA, the CDR3 is TGTGCCAGCAGCGTAACCCTAGGGACCAGCTCCTACGAGCAGTACTTC. Its protein product is CASSVTLGTSSYEQYF.

This clonotype was observed at least ten times. The V and J genes are TRBV28 and TRBJ2-7; the D gene is possibly TRBD1 (6 bases). Germline CDR1 and CDR2: MDHEN and SYDVKM. Trimming removed 6 bases from V and 1 base from J, with 10 bases in between. The CDR3 runs to 13 residues. CDR3 coding DNA: TGTGCCAGCAGAAGGGACATTTCCTACGAGCAGTACTTC. Translating gives CASRRDISYEQYF.